Each of the 5 T cell receptor beta chains below was sequenced from the same sample in a study of STAT3 mutations in large granular lymphocyte leukemia. Overall study findings and caveats: Every T-cell large granular lymphocyte leukemia patient had at least one immunodominant TCR beta clonotype.

No antigens are known for them. Clones were sequenced by immunoSEQ multiplex PCR, and TCRdb holds only the in-frame ones, with some missing. The table has approximately 10,000 clones, approximately 90% seen once; the top ten hold around two fifths. The material sequenced was peripheral blood mononuclear cells. Every receptor here comes from a man aged 55 to 69 with T-cell large granular lymphocyte leukemia. Some clones in this sample may be carry-over from other donors' samples.

This clone appeared a few times. The genes are TRBV7-9 and TRBJ1-2; D gene unclear. This CDR3 region has 13 residues. Trimming stripped 3 bases from V and 4 bases from J, with 9 bases between. Germline assignment: CDR1 SEHNR and CDR2 FQNEAQ (reference sequence). CDR3 protein: CASSFLSGYGYTF. The CDR3 nucleotides read TGTGCCAGCAGCTTCCTCTCTGGCTATGGCTACACCTTC.

This chain connects TRBV18 to TRBJ2-7, with D possibly matching TRBD2 (5 bases). From germline, CDR1 is KGHSH and CDR2 LQKENI. Trimming shortened V by 3 bases and J by 5 bases, and 14 bases separated the two germline ends. This CDR3 has 14 residues. This chain's CDR3 is CASSPFSDGDEQYF. The CDR3 nucleotides are TGTGCCAGCTCACCCTTCTCGGACGGGGACGAGCAGTACTTC.

The rearrangement joins TRBV18 to TRBJ2-1; D possibly corresponds to TRBD2 (5 bases). Trimming took 0 bases from V and 4 from J, leaving 10 bases between them. Germline lookup yields CDR1 KGHSH and CDR2 LQKENI. The CDR3 extends over 15 amino acids. CDR3 region: CASSPPTGMYNEQFF. DNA for the CDR3: TGTGCCAGCTCACCACCGACGGGGATGTACAATGAGCAGTTCTTC.

The rearrangement joins TRBV7-9 to TRBJ2-1; tentatively, D is TRBD2 (6 bases). This CDR3 contains 14 residues. Trimming took off 2 bases at V and 8 bases at J, with 13 bases between the two ends. CDR1 SEHNR and CDR2 FQNEAQ come from the germline V gene (reference sequence). CDR3 DNA: TGTGCCAGCAGCTTACTCGGGAGCTTCCATGAGCAGTTCTTC. Translated: CASSLLGSFHEQFF.

The DNA of the CDR3 is TGTGCCAGCAGCTTTGTAGACACTGAAGCTTTCTTT. Translating it yields CASSFVDTEAFF. The V gene is TRBV7-3, the J gene TRBJ1-1, with D unresolved. CDR3 length equals 12 residues. Deletions cut 3 bases from V and 3 bases from J, with 5 bases between. The V gene's germline CDR1 is SGHTA and CDR2 FQGTGA.